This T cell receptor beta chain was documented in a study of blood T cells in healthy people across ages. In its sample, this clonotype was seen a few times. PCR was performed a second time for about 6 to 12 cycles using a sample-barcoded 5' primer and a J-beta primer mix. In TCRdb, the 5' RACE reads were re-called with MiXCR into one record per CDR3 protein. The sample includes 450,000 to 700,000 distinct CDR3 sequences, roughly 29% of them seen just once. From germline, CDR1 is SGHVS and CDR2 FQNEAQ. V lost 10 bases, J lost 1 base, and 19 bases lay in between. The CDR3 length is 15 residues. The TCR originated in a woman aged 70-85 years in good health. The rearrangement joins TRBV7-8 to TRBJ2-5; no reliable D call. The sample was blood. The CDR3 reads CATSPWRTVQETQYF. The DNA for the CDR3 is TGTGCCACCTCCCCTTGGCGGACGGTCCAAGAGACCCAGTACTTC.